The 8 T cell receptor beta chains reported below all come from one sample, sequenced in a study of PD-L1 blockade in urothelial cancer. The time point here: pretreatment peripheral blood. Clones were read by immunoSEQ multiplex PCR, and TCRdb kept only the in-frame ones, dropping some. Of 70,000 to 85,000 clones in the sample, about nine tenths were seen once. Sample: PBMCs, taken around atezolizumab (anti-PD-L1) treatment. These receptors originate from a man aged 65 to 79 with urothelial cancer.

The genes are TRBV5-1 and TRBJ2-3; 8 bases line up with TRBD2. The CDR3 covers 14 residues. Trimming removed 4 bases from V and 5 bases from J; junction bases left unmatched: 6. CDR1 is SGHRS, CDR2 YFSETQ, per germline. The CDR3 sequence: CASSLSGSGDTQYF. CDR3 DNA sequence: TGCGCCAGCAGCCTGAGCGGGAGTGGAGATACGCAGTATTTT. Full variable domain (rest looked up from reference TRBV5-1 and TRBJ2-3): KAGVTQTPRYLIKTRGQQVTLSCSPISGHRSVSWYQQTPGQGLQFLFEYFSETQRNKGNFPGRFSGRQFSNSRSEMNVSTLELGDSALYLCASSLSGSGDTQYFGPGTRLTVL.

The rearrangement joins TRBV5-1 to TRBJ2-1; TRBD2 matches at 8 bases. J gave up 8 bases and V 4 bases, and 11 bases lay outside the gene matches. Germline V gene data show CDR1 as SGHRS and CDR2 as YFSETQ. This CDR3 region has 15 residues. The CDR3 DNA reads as TGCGCCAGCAGCCCGAGAGCGGGAGTAAGGGATGAGCAGTTCTTC. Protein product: CASSPRAGVRDEQFF.

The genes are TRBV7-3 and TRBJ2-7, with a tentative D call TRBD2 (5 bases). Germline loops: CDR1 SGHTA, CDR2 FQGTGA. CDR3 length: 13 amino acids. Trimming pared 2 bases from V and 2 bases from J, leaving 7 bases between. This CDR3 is CASSLGRAYEQYF. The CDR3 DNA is TGTGCCAGCAGCTTAGGGCGGGCCTACGAGCAGTACTTC.

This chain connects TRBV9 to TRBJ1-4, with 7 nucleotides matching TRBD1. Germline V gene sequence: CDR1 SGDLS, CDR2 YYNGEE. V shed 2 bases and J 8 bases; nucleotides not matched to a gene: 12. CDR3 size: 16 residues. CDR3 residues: CASSVGVAGGYEKLFF. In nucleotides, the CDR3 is TGTGCCAGCAGCGTGGGGGTGGCAGGGGGGTACGAAAAACTGTTTTTT.

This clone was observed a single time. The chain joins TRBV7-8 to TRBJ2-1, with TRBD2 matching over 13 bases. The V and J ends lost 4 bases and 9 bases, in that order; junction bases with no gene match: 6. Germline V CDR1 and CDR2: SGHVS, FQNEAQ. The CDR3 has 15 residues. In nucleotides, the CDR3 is TGTGCCAGCAGCTGGCTGGGACTAGCGGGAAGTGAGCAGTTCTTC. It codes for CASSWLGLAGSEQFF. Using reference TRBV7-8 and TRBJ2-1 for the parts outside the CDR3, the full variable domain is GAGVSQSPRYKVAKRGQDVALRCDPISGHVSLFWYQQALGQGPEFLTYFQNEAQLDKSGLPSDRFFAERPEGSVSTLKIQRTQQEDSAVYLCASSWLGLAGSEQFFGPGTRLTVL.

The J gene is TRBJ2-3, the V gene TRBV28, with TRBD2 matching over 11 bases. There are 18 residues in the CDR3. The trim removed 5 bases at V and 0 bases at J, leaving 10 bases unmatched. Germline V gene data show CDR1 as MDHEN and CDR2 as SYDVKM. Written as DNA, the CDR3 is TGTGCCAGCAGTCCGCCGGGACTAGCGGTACTTAGCACAGATACGCAGTATTTT. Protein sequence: CASSPPGLAVLSTDTQYF.

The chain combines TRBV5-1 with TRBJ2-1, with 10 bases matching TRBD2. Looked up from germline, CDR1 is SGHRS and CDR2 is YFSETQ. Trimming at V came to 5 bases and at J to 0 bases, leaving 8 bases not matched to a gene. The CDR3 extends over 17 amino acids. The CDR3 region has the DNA TGCGCCAGCAGGCCCGGACTAGCGGAGGTCTCCTACAATGAGCAGTTCTTC. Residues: CASRPGLAEVSYNEQFF.

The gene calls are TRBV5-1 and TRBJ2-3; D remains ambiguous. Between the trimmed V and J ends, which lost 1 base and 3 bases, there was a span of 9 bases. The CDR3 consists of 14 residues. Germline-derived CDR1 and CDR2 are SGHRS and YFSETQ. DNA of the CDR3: TGCGCCAGCAGCTTGTGGTCGGGTACAGATACGCAGTATTTT. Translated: CASSLWSGTDTQYF.